The next 6 T cell receptor beta chains were all read from a single sample in a study of T cells in Graves' hyperthyroidism and ophthalmopathy. There were TCR beta CDR3 regions amplified from RNA transcripts. In the first-round RT-PCR of the TCR CDR3, the HTBI primer set was used. One entry per CDR3 protein, called by TCRdb with MiXCR from the multiplex PCR reads. In the table there are about 360,000 distinct CDR3 sequences, less than 15% of which are singletons. Source material: blood. The receptors were gathered from a young woman with Graves' hyperthyroidism.

In its sample, this clonotype was seen many times. A read error may produce the germline difference seen at one junction end. The V and J genes are TRBV7-9 and TRBJ2-7; D unclear. The CDR3 is 13 amino acids. Germline CDR1 SEHNR, CDR2 FQNEAQ (reference sequence). The CDR3 is CASSLVSSYEQYF. DNA for the CDR3: TGTGCCAGCAGTTTAGTGAGCTCCTACGAGCAGTACTTC.

CDR3 residues: CASRLRGTSYNEQFF. The DNA for the CDR3 is TGTGCCAGCAGGCTTCGGGGGACCTCCTACAATGAGCAGTTCTTC. The J gene is TRBJ2-1, the V gene TRBV28; tentative D call: TRBD2 (6 bases). The germline CDR1 and CDR2 sequences are MDHEN and SYDVKM. The CDR3 runs to 15 residues. Trimming removed 6 bases from V and 0 bases from J, with 12 bases in between.

Remarks on this clonotype: A read error may be the cause here, since a much bigger clone is one base away. The chain uses TRBV11-2 and TRBJ2-1; D gene unclear. Looked up from germline, CDR1 is SGHAT and CDR2 is FQNNGV. This CDR3 spans 13 amino acids. V lost 5 bases and J lost 8, with 13 bases in between. CDR3: CASSRPFGDEQFF. CDR3 nucleotides: TGTGCCAGCAGCCGACCCTTTGGGGATGAGCAGTTCTTC.

This clonotype was recorded at least ten times. The rearrangement joins TRBV5-1 to TRBJ1-3; unclear D gene. The CDR3 spans 14 residues. CDR1 SGHRS and CDR2 YFSETQ come from the germline V gene. V lost 5 bases, J lost 3 bases, and 12 bases lay in between. CDR3 residues: CASRPTEGGNTIYF. CDR3 bases: TGCGCCAGCAGACCTACGGAGGGTGGAAACACCATATATTTT.

This clonotype has a count of ten or more. The chain recombines TRBV12-3 or TRBV12-4 with TRBJ2-7; no firm D call. This CDR3 has 17 amino acids. V gave up 3 bases and J gave up 2 bases, with 20 bases separating them. The CDR3 here is CASSFQFGNKLPYEQYF. In nucleotides, the CDR3 is TGTGCCAGCAGTTTTCAGTTTGGGAACAAGTTGCCCTACGAGCAGTACTTC.

This clonotype was seen repeatedly, ten times or more. The chain carries TRBV20-1 and TRBJ2-7; perhaps TRBD2 as D (6 bases). CDR1 DFQATT and CDR2 SNEGSKA come from the germline V gene (reference sequence). This CDR3 spans 15 amino acids. V dropped 3 bases and J dropped 6 bases, with 21 bases sitting between them. DNA of the CDR3: TGCAGTGCTAGCCAAATAGGAGGGCGAGTCGGCGAGCAGTACTTC. Protein product: CSASQIGGRVGEQYF.